The text below deals with one TCR beta chain. The sample originates from a study of blood T cell repertoires in COVID-19. About the research overall: Acute and convalescent COVID-19 specimens originated in the United States, Italy and Spain. Sample material is recorded as cDNA or gDNA derived from T cells, B-cell-depleted T cells, or PBMCs.

This CDR3 is built from 14 residues. The V segment lost 5 bases and the J segment 6 bases; nucleotides outside the gene matches: 9. Germline CDR1 is SGHDT and CDR2 is YYEEEE. In the authors' workflow: The assay estimated nucleated cells by amplifying reference gene primers. Measured with immunoSEQ multiplex PCR; TCRdb has only the in-frame clones, and not every one. For V, J and clone size, that table is used; D and trimming come from the DNA. The sample shows a few hundred thousand clones, approximately 80% of them seen only once. V usage is TRBV5-6 and J usage is TRBJ2-7; TRBD1 matches 9 bases. Sequencing was carried out using peripheral blood. This TCR came from a human donor in a cohort sampled during active COVID-19. The CDR3 coding sequence is TGTGCCAGCAGGAGGGACAGGGTGGGCGGCGAGCAGTACTTC. Translated, it gives CASRRDRVGGEQYF.